This is a list of T cell receptor beta chains from one sample in a study of shared clonotypes between healthy human individuals. Using immunoSEQ multiplex PCR, the repertoire was profiled, and TCRdb retains in-frame clones only, with some absent. The sample lists about 1.1 million clones; around 82% were seen once. The sample was memory CD4+ T cells from PBMCs. Receptor source: a man younger than 35 in good health. Some clones in this sample may be carry-over from other donors' samples. CDR3s include the opening cysteine and the closing phenylalanine or tryptophan. A D gene is named only where the DNA matches it firmly. Size is omitted from some rows. Given values are once, few, many or a class for expanded clones.

d_call,clone_size,v_call,j_call,cdr3_nt,cdr3_aa
TRBD1,NA,TRBV5-1,TRBJ1-4,TGCGCCAGCAGCACCGGGACAGGGGTCGAAAAACTGTTTTTT,CASSTGTGVEKLFF
TRBD1,NA,TRBV29-1,TRBJ1-2,TGCAGCGTTGTCCACCGGACAGGGGGCTACGGCTACACCTTC,CSVVHRTGGYGYTF
TRBD1,NA,TRBV27,TRBJ2-7,TGTGCCAGCAGTTTAGAGAGGGGGCGAGGCTACGAGCAGTACTTC,CASSLERGRGYEQYF
TRBD1,NA,TRBV6-1,TRBJ2-3,TGTGCCATAGACAGGGGCACAGATACGCAGTATTTT,CAIDRGTDTQYF
NA,few,TRBV2,TRBJ2-5,TGTGCCAGCAGTGCTTGGGGAGAGACCCAGTACTTC,CASSAWGETQYF
TRBD2,NA,TRBV5-1,TRBJ2-3,TGCGCCAGCAGCGACGGGACTAGCGGGAGGGGAAGAGATACGCAGTATTTT,CASSDGTSGRGRDTQYF
TRBD1,once,TRBV19,TRBJ2-7,TGTGCCAGTAGTAGGGGACAGGCCTACTACGAGCAGTACTTC,CASSRGQAYYEQYF
NA,NA,TRBV5-4,TRBJ1-1,TGTGCCAGCAGCTTGGAGGGGGGGTACACTGAAGCTTTCTTT,CASSLEGGYTEAFF
NA,NA,TRBV5-1,TRBJ2-5,TGCGCCAGCAGCGCGGACGTTGCCAGGGCTGCGGAGACCCAGTACTTC,CASSADVARAAETQYF
NA,once,TRBV20-1,TRBJ2-7,TGCAGTGTCGCACCCTACGAGCAGTACTTC,CSVAPYEQYF